Listed below are T cell receptor beta chains from one sample, sequenced in a study of blood T cell repertoires in COVID-19. The protocol was immunoSEQ multiplex PCR, while the TCRdb copy is restricted to in-frame clones and leaves out a portion. The sample lists some 100,000 clones; about 90% were seen once. The sample consisted of peripheral blood. Every receptor here comes from a human donor in a cohort sampled during active COVID-19. The CDR3 runs from the conserved cysteine through the conserved F or W. The order of the fields is CDR3 length, D gene, V gene, clone size, J gene, CDR3 protein, CDR3 DNA. The D gene is left open where the match is weak. The size entry is marked missing in some rows and otherwise reads once, few, many or a size class.

14,.,TRBV7-2,.,TRBJ2-2,CASSLVQDTGELFF,TGTGCCAGCAGCTTAGTGCAGGACACCGGGGAGCTGTTTTTT
16,TRBD1,TRBV4-2,.,TRBJ1-4,CASSQASGQGYEKLFF,TGTGCCAGCAGCCAAGCCTCGGGACAGGGGTACGAAAAACTGTTTTTT
14,.,TRBV15,.,TRBJ2-5,CATSRARASETQYF,TGTGCCACCAGCAGAGCCAGGGCGAGCGAGACCCAGTACTTC
18,TRBD2,TRBV6-6,.,TRBJ2-6,CASSPSGPLFSGANVLTF,TGTGCCAGCAGTCCTAGCGGGCCATTGTTCTCTGGGGCCAACGTCCTGACTTTC
13,TRBD1,TRBV5-1,.,TRBJ2-7,CASSTGQDYEQYF,TGCGCCAGCAGCACGGGACAGGACTACGAGCAGTACTTC
15,TRBD1,TRBV18,.,TRBJ1-3,CASSPPRTGGNTIYF,TGTGCCAGCTCACCCCCCCGGACAGGGGGAAACACCATATATTTT
16,.,TRBV9,.,TRBJ1-1,CASSVGWSPVGTEAFF,TGTGCCAGCAGCGTAGGGTGGAGTCCGGTAGGCACTGAAGCTTTCTTT
15,.,TRBV9,.,TRBJ1-1,CASSGPNMGGTEAFF,TGTGCCAGCAGCGGACCAAATATGGGGGGCACTGAAGCTTTCTTT
12,.,TRBV19,few,TRBJ1-5,CASSMSVQPQHF,TGTGCCAGTAGTATGTCAGTCCAGCCCCAGCATTTT
13,.,TRBV7-3,.,TRBJ2-7,CASSSQSGYEQYF,TGTGCCAGCAGCTCCCAGTCAGGCTACGAGCAGTACTTC
16,TRBD2,TRBV7-6,.,TRBJ2-5,CASSLRTSGVKETQYF,TGTGCCAGCAGTCTTAGGACTAGCGGGGTAAAAGAGACCCAGTACTTC
16,TRBD2,TRBV11-1,.,TRBJ2-5,CASSLGFGGAVETQYF,TGTGCCAGCAGCCTAGGTTTCGGGGGGGCCGTAGAGACCCAGTACTTC
16,TRBD2,TRBV5-1,.,TRBJ2-2,CASSSTLAENTGELFF,TGCGCCAGCAGCAGCACGCTAGCGGAGAACACCGGGGAGCTGTTTTTT
15,TRBD1,TRBV5-1,.,TRBJ2-7,CASSSGRTGGYEQYF,TGCGCCAGCAGCTCGGGCCGGACAGGAGGATACGAGCAGTACTTC
14,TRBD1,TRBV6-5,.,TRBJ1-1,CASSYGQGGTEAFF,TGTGCCAGCAGTTACGGACAGGGAGGCACTGAAGCTTTCTTT
14,TRBD1,TRBV18,.,TRBJ1-5,CASYSGGRGQPQHF,TGTGCCAGCTACTCAGGGGGCAGGGGTCAGCCCCAGCATTTT
14,.,TRBV6-5,.,TRBJ1-4,CASSPVRGEEKLFF,TGTGCCAGCAGCCCCGTTCGGGGGGAAGAAAAACTGTTTTTT
14,.,TRBV28,.,TRBJ2-7,CASSGVLTGNEQYF,TGTGCCAGCAGTGGGGTGTTAACGGGAAACGAGCAGTACTTC
15,TRBD1,TRBV29-1,.,TRBJ2-7,CSVDAGTGDSYEQYF,TGCAGCGTTGATGCCGGGACAGGGGACTCCTACGAGCAGTACTTC
16,.,TRBV18,.,TRBJ2-4,CASSPLSGRAKNIQYF,TGTGCCAGCTCACCGCTTAGTGGTCGGGCCAAAAACATTCAGTACTTC
14,.,TRBV19,few,TRBJ2-7,CASRQTETTYEQYF,TGTGCCAGTAGACAGACAGAAACTACCTACGAGCAGTACTTC
15,TRBD2,TRBV7-3,.,TRBJ2-2,CASSPLAANTGELFF,TGTGCCAGCAGCCCACTAGCGGCGAACACCGGGGAGCTGTTTTTT
15,TRBD2,TRBV5-4,.,TRBJ2-5,CASSAVAGGQETQYF,TGTGCCAGCAGCGCGGTAGCGGGGGGCCAAGAGACCCAGTACTTC
15,.,TRBV6-5,.,TRBJ2-2,CASSPPGGFTGELFF,TGTGCCAGCAGTCCCCCCGGGGGTTTCACCGGGGAGCTGTTTTTT
14,TRBD1,TRBV30,.,TRBJ1-6,CAWSGGTGGSPLHF,TGTGCCTGGAGTGGCGGGACAGGGGGTTCACCCCTCCACTTT